The 17 T cell receptor beta chains listed next were all sequenced from one sample in a study of tumor-infiltrating lymphocytes in primary liver carcinoma. Extraction also yielded germline DNA, while blood RNA was obtained from unsorted whole blood. The authors made TCR beta cDNA from 500 to 600 ng total RNA with a constant-region primer. TCR beta libraries came from three nested multiplex PCR rounds using slightly modified ARM-PCR. Researchers ran the first two PCR rounds for roughly 10 cycles each with TRBV1-TRBV30 forward primers and a C-beta reverse primer. TCRdb reprocessed the multiplex PCR reads via MiXCR and lists one record per CDR3 protein. The sample consists of 300,000 to 400,000 distinct CDR3 sequences, around three fifths of them appearing once. What was sequenced was peripheral blood. Every receptor here comes from a man aged 35 to 55 with primary liver carcinoma and hepatitis B virus infection.

This clonotype was found many times. The chain recombines TRBV10-3 with TRBJ2-7, with D unclear. Germline CDR1 ENHRY, CDR2 SYGVKD. The ends were cut back, 2 bases at V and 6 bases at J, with 11 bases in the middle. This CDR3 region has 13 residues. The CDR3 region is CAISEPPLGEQYF. The CDR3 nucleotides read TGTGCCATCAGTGAGCCGCCGTTGGGCGAGCAGTACTTC.

The chain carries TRBV4-2 and TRBJ2-4; D possibly corresponds to TRBD1 (6 bases). Germline CDR1 reads LGHNA; CDR2 reads YNFKEQ. The CDR3 length is 14 residues. V lost 3 bases, J lost 12 bases, and 18 bases lay in between. The CDR3 coding sequence is TGTGCCAGCAGCCATGATGACAGGTTGTCTAGTCAGTACTTC. Its protein product is CASSHDDRLSSQYF.

The V and J genes are TRBV30 and TRBJ2-7, with 7 bases fitting TRBD1. Germline lookup yields CDR1 GTSNPN and CDR2 SVGIG (reference sequence). V was clipped by 5 bases and J by 2 bases; unmatched bases: 12. The CDR3 covers 15 residues. The CDR3 nucleotides read TGTGCCTGGGAACCCGGAGACAGGGTCGCCTACGAGCAGTACTTC. Translated, it gives CAWEPGDRVAYEQYF.

Details on this clonotype: An end of the junction differs from the germline gene, which may be a read error. This sequence joins TRBV12-3 or TRBV12-4 and TRBJ1-6, with D uncertain. This CDR3 contains 12 residues. CDR3 nucleotide sequence: TGTGCCAGCAATTTGTCTAATACACCCCTCCACTTT. Translating it yields CASNLSNTPLHF.

With respect to this clonotype: A much larger clone lies one base from this, so it may be a read error. The rearrangement joins TRBV12-3 or TRBV12-4 to TRBJ2-7, with D possibly matching TRBD1 (6 bases). The CDR3 loop spans 13 amino acids. The V and J ends lost 7 bases and 6 bases respectively, with 16 bases between them. The CDR3 loop reads CASNNLQGSEQYF. DNA for the CDR3: TGTGCCAGCAACAATCTGCAGGGGTCCGAGCAGTACTTC.

Points on this clonotype: The conserved phenylalanine or tryptophan normally closing the CDR3 is absent here, so this likely arose from a read error. V gene TRBV11-1 combines with J gene TRBJ2-7; a weak D match, TRBD2 (6 bases). Germline V gene sequence: CDR1 SGHAT, CDR2 FQDESV (reference sequence). Trimming shortened V by 5 bases and J by 3 bases, and 17 bases separated the two germline ends. The CDR3 totals 15 residues. The DNA of the CDR3 is TGTGCCAGCAGCCACACTCGGGACTCCCGCTACGAGCAGTACCTC. This codes for CASSHTRDSRYEQYL.

This clonotype was counted a single time. The final CDR3 position lacks the conserved phenylalanine or tryptophan, pointing to a likely read error. This chain connects TRBV6-5 to TRBJ2-3; TRBD1 agrees at 7 bases. CDR1 and CDR2 from the germline V gene are MNHEY and SVGAGI. CDR3 length: 14 residues. CDR3 sequence: CANSVTGTTGTQYI. CDR3 coding DNA: TGTGCCAACAGTGTGACAGGGACCACAGGTACGCAGTATATT.

Notes on this clonotype: A much larger clone lies a single base off, so this may be a read error. This rearrangement joins TRBV6-2 or TRBV6-3 to TRBJ1-1; D is unclear. This CDR3 spans 12 amino acids. The germline V gene has CDR1 MNHEY and CDR2 SVGEGT. The CDR3 nucleotides read TGTGCCAGCAGTACCACCGGGCAGAAAGCTTCCTTT. Protein product: CASSTTGQKASF.

This clonotype was observed a few times. This chain connects TRBV12-3 or TRBV12-4 to TRBJ2-2; TRBD1 matches at 9 bases. V lost 6 bases to trimming and J lost 6 bases; unmatched junction nucleotides: 2. CDR3 length: 13 residues. The CDR3 nucleotides are TGTGCCAGCAGCCGGGACAGGGCCGGGGAGCTGTTTTTT. Its translation is CASSRDRAGELFF.

The rearrangement joins TRBV28 to TRBJ2-2, with unresolved D. V was shortened by 7 bases and J by 4 bases, with 10 bases between the two germline ends. This CDR3 comprises 13 residues. Germline CDR1 is MDHEN and CDR2 is SYDVKM. CDR3 in amino acids: CASNFPSTGELFF. Written as DNA, the CDR3 is TGTGCCAGCAATTTTCCAAGCACCGGGGAGCTGTTTTTT.

Note on this clonotype: Just one base apart from a much larger clone, this may be a read error. The CDR3 sequence is CASSYDPRDTYEQYF. The CDR3 region has the DNA TGTGCCAGCAGTTACGACCCTAGGGATACCTACGAGCAGTACTTC. The rearrangement joins TRBV6-2 or TRBV6-3 to TRBJ2-7; D is unresolved. The V and J ends lost 2 bases and 2 bases respectively, with 13 bases between them. This CDR3 region has 15 residues. The germline gives CDR1 MNHEY, CDR2 SVGEGT.

This clonotype was seen ten or more times. The chain recombines TRBV6-7 with TRBJ2-7; 13 nucleotides match TRBD2. TRBV6-7 counts as an open reading frame of uncertain function. The CDR3 has 17 amino acids. Losses at the gene ends were 2 bases for V and 0 bases for J; bases not matched to a gene: 4. CDR3 amino acids: CASSYAGTSGISYEQYF. The CDR3 coding sequence is TGTGCCAGCAGTTACGCCGGGACTAGCGGGATCTCCTACGAGCAGTACTTC.

This clonotype was seen more than once but under ten times. The chain recombines TRBV28 with TRBJ1-2; D may be TRBD1 (6 bases). The germline V and J ends were trimmed by 6 bases and 4 bases, with 12 bases remaining between them. The CDR3 runs 13 residues. The germline CDR1 and CDR2 sequences are MDHEN and SYDVKM. CDR3 nucleotide sequence: TGTGCCAGCAGGCCTCAGGGGACCTATGGCTACACCTTC. Translation: CASRPQGTYGYTF.

This clonotype occurred many times. This chain links TRBV6-2 or TRBV6-3 with TRBJ2-6; 9 bases line up with TRBD1. V dropped 10 bases and J dropped 1; count of bases not matched to a gene: 11. Germline CDR1 MNHEY, CDR2 SVGEGT. CDR3 size: 17 residues. Here the CDR3 reads CAIRGGTGRSGANVLTF. The CDR3 region has the DNA TGTGCCATCAGAGGCGGGACAGGGAGGTCTGGGGCCAACGTCCTGACTTTC.

As to this clonotype: A read error may account for a junction end that differs from germline. The V and J genes are TRBV11-2 and TRBJ2-4; 12 bases are a match to TRBD2. This CDR3 region has 18 residues. Germline V gene sequence: CDR1 SGHAT, CDR2 FQNNGV. The CDR3 DNA reads TGTGGCAGCAACTTAGTTCTAGCGGGGGGGGGAGCCAAAAACATTCAGTACTTC. It encodes CGSNLVLAGGGAKNIQYF. Complete variable domain (other parts from reference TRBV11-2 and TRBJ2-4): EAGVAQSPRYKIIEKRQSVAFWCNPISGHATLYWYQQILGQGPKLLIQFQNNGVVDDSQLPKDRFSAERLKGVDSTLKIQPAKLEDSAVYLCGSNLVLAGGGAKNIQYFGAGTRLSVL.

This clonotype was seen more than once but under ten times. The genes are TRBV7-9 and TRBJ2-6; D assignment may be TRBD1 or TRBD2 (5 bases each). V was shortened by 4 bases and J by 1 base, with 17 bases between the two germline ends. CDR3 length equals 18 residues. Germline V CDR1 and CDR2: SEHNR, FQNEAQ (reference sequence). The CDR3 protein is CASSSTAIRGSGANVLTF. The CDR3 DNA follows: TGTGCCAGCAGCTCGACAGCGATTAGAGGGTCTGGGGCCAACGTCCTGACTTTC.

As concerns this clonotype: A much larger clone differs by one base, so this may be a read error. The chain is built from TRBV5-5 and TRBJ1-6, with D possibly matching TRBD1 (6 bases). CDR1 SGHKS and CDR2 YYEKEE come from the germline V gene (reference sequence). With 4 bases removed from V and 8 bases from J, the gap between germline ends came to 16 bases. The CDR3 contains 15 residues. CDR3 residues: CASSLCGGGDSPLHF. The CDR3 DNA is TGTGCCAGCAGCCTGTGTGGTGGGGGCGATTCACCCCTCCACTTT. Together with reference TRBV5-5 and TRBJ1-6, the CDR3 gives the full variable domain: DAGVTQSPTHLIKTRGQQVTLRCSPISGHKSVSWYQQVLGQGPQFIFQYYEKEERGRGNFPDRFSARQFPNYSSELNVNALLLGDSALYLCASSLCGGGDSPLHFGNGTRLTVT.